The sequence of this T cell receptor beta chain was determined in a study of control samples from healthy donors and cancer patients. Clones were sequenced by immunoSEQ multiplex PCR, and TCRdb holds only the in-frame ones, with some missing. The sample yields tens of thousands of clones, roughly nine tenths seen once. Trimming pared 6 bases from V and 5 bases from J, leaving 16 bases between. Germline V lookup: CDR1 WNHNN, CDR2 SYGVQD (reference sequence). The CDR3 has 14 residues. Sequences were obtained from PBMCs. This clonotype originated in a man between 40 and 49 years old with colorectal cancer. The rearrangement uses TRBV10-1 and TRBJ1-1, with D possibly TRBD1 on 6 matching bases. Here the CDR3 DNA reads TGCGCCAGCAGCCCGATACAGGGTGGTACTGAAGCTTTCTTT. This sequence encodes CASSPIQGGTEAFF.